This entry concerns a single TCR beta chain. Its cognate antigen is unknown. This CDR3 spans 14 amino acids. Germline V CDR1 and CDR2: DFQATT, SNEGSKA (reference sequence). The V segment lost 6 bases and the J segment 2 bases; nucleotides outside the gene matches: 6. The sample belongs to a study of T cell repertoires in cytomegalovirus infection. Whole-study context: Used in the study were CMV epitopes, some recently identified and HLA-C-restricted, others well-studied and HLA-B-restricted. It was the public TCR beta signatures that indicated both CMV infection and matching HLA type.

A single record per CDR3 protein comes from TCRdb applying MiXCR to the reads. The sample lists 450,000 to 650,000 distinct CDR3 sequences, around 40% occurring once. Findings of the study overall: What dominated the ex vivo response were HLA-C-restricted CMV-specific TCR beta clonotypes. Of the TCR beta families, the public ones yielded a cumulative frequency that identified carriers of CMV plus the relevant HLA.

This chain uses TRBV20-1 with TRBJ2-3; 9 bases are a match to TRBD2. Specimen: cultured PBMCs, collected from culture after CMV antigen stimulation. This clonotype originated in a human donor in good health (CMV status not recorded). Some clones in this sample may be carry-over from other donors' samples. CDR3 sequence reads: CSAQGLAITDTQYF. The CDR3 DNA reads as TGCAGTGCGCAAGGACTAGCGATCACAGATACGCAGTATTTT.